These 26 T cell receptor beta chains came from one sample sequenced in a study of cytomegalovirus exposure and HLA in healthy donors (TCRdb year 2017). The receptor library was made with the immunoSEQ multiplex PCR assay. For the multiplex PCR, a mixture combining 60 forward primers for TCR Vbeta segments and 13 reverse primers for TCR Jbeta segments was used. Here the immuneACCESS table is served through TCRdb, limited to in-frame sequences with V and J called. Missing clones are a known gap in these copies; in checked studies unresolved V genes cover under half, and the rest lacks a known reason. Counted in this sample were 150,000 or so clones; roughly 84% of them appeared once. Roughly 1% of the sample goes to the ten largest clones. Specimen: PBMCs. The receptor source for this set is a man aged 25 to 45 in good health and CMV-seronegative.

The chain uses TRBV11-2 and TRBJ2-1; D gene uncertain. CDR1 and CDR2 (germline): SGHAT, FQNNGV. V dropped 7 bases and J dropped 11 bases, with 12 bases sitting between them. CDR3 length: 11 amino acids. The chain's CDR3 is CASTGGRKQFF. DNA for the CDR3: TGTGCCAGCACTGGCGGTCGAAAGCAGTTCTTC.

The chain combines TRBV19 with TRBJ2-3; TRBD2 aligns across 8 bases. The CDR3 spans 15 residues. Trimming took 6 bases from V and 0 from J; bases not matched to a gene: 5. Looked up from germline, CDR1 is LNHDA and CDR2 is SQIVND (reference sequence). In DNA form, the CDR3 reads TGTGCCAGTAGCCCGGGCGGGAGGAGCACAGATACGCAGTATTTT. This codes for CASSPGGRSTDTQYF.

This clone was found a few times. The V call is TRBV2, the J call TRBJ2-3; 9 nucleotides match TRBD2. The CDR3 has 15 amino acids. The V segment lost 0 bases and the J segment 4 bases; nucleotides outside the gene matches: 2. In germline, CDR1 is SNHLY, CDR2 FYNNEI. In nucleotides, the CDR3 is TGTGCCAGCAGTGAAGCAGCGGGGGGTCCAGATACGCAGTATTTT. Translating it yields CASSEAAGGPDTQYF.

This clone was seen a single time. V usage is TRBV7-9 and J usage is TRBJ1-2, with 9 positions matching TRBD1. Trimming cost V 3 bases and J 5 bases; bases outside gene matches: 1. Looked up from germline, CDR1 is SEHNR and CDR2 is FQNEAQ (reference sequence). The CDR3 runs 13 residues. The CDR3 spells CASSLGQGYGYTF. The CDR3 DNA reads TGTGCCAGCAGCTTGGGACAGGGATATGGCTACACCTTC.

The chain uses TRBV6-1 and TRBJ2-3; D unclear. CDR3 length equals 15 residues. V was shortened by 3 bases and J by 2 bases, with 12 bases between the two germline ends. The V gene's germline CDR1 is MNHNS and CDR2 SASEGT. As DNA, the CDR3 is TGTGCCAGCAGTGAGGCAGGCCAGTCCACAGATACGCAGTATTTT. Translated, it gives CASSEAGQSTDTQYF.

The rearrangement uses TRBV7-3 and TRBJ2-7; 8 bases fit TRBD1. Germline loops: CDR1 SGHTA, CDR2 FQGTGA. The ends lost 2 bases at V and 4 bases at J; junction bases unmatched: 7. The CDR3 has 15 amino acids. For the CDR3, the DNA is TGTGCCAGCAGCTTAGGACAGGGCTCACTTTACGAGCAGTACTTC. Its protein product is CASSLGQGSLYEQYF.

This clone is a singleton in its sample. The genes are TRBV7-9 and TRBJ1-2; the D gene is possibly TRBD1 (6 bases). Germline CDR1 reads SEHNR; CDR2 reads FQNEAQ (reference sequence). The length of the CDR3 is 16 residues. The V end was cut by 1 base, the J end by 0 bases, with 12 bases between. The CDR3 coding sequence is TGTGCCAGCAGCTTAGTTGGAGGACAGCCTAACTATGGCTACACCTTC. Translated: CASSLVGGQPNYGYTF.

This chain uses TRBV5-1 with TRBJ2-7; 9 bases are a match to TRBD1. This CDR3 spans 14 amino acids. The V segment lost 4 bases and the J segment 3 bases; nucleotides outside the gene matches: 5. CDR1 and CDR2 (germline): SGHRS, YFSETQ. The CDR3 here is CASSIGQGFYEQYF. The CDR3 bases are TGCGCCAGCAGCATCGGACAGGGGTTCTACGAGCAGTACTTC.

The V call is TRBV14, the J call TRBJ2-1, with 12 positions matching TRBD1. Germline values: CDR1 SGHDN, CDR2 FVKESK. After removal of 2 bases from V and 7 bases from J, the junction contained 6 bases not matched to a gene. This CDR3 has 16 amino acids. The CDR3 DNA is TGTGCCAGCAGCCAATTGGGGACAGGGGGCAGGAATGAGCAGTTCTTC. Its protein product is CASSQLGTGGRNEQFF.

This clone occurred a few times. The rearrangement uses TRBV10-3 and TRBJ2-5; D remains unclear. V lost 10 bases and J 1 base, leaving 16 bases between the germline ends. Germline lookup yields CDR1 ENHRY and CDR2 SYGVKD. The CDR3 sequence is 14 residues long. DNA for the CDR3: TGTGCCACTAAGGCATCGGGTTCCCAAGAGACCCAGTACTTC. Translating gives CATKASGSQETQYF.

This clone was seen a few times. The genes are TRBV7-9 and TRBJ1-1; 10 nucleotides match TRBD1. J lost 11 bases, V lost 5 bases, and 11 bases had no gene match. Germline CDR1 SEHNR, CDR2 FQNEAQ (reference sequence). The CDR3 covers 14 residues. The CDR3 is CASSRGQGTSRAFF. Here the CDR3 DNA reads TGTGCCAGCAGCCGGGGACAGGGGACTTCGAGGGCTTTCTTT.

V usage is TRBV2 and J usage is TRBJ2-5, with D possibly being TRBD2 (5 bases). The germline V gene encodes CDR1 SNHLY and CDR2 FYNNEI. The CDR3 contains 16 residues. Trimming took off 8 bases at V and 2 bases at J, with 21 bases between the two ends. CDR3 loop: CASCGQAGPSQETQYF. The CDR3 nucleotides read TGTGCCAGCTGCGGGCAGGCGGGCCCTTCTCAAGAGACCCAGTACTTC.

V is TRBV19 and J is TRBJ1-3; TRBD1 is a possible D gene (6 bases). The CDR3 runs 16 residues. Germline loops: CDR1 LNHDA, CDR2 SQIVND (reference sequence). The V and J ends lost 6 bases and 0 bases respectively, with 15 bases between them. The CDR3 DNA sequence: TGTGCCAGTAGAGGTGGGACATCCTCCTCTGGAAACACCATATATTTT. It codes for CASRGGTSSSGNTIYF.

V usage is TRBV7-2 and J usage is TRBJ2-3; a possible D gene is TRBD2 (7 bases). The germline V gene has CDR1 SGHTA and CDR2 FQGNSA. V was clipped by 5 bases and J by 6 bases, with 12 bases between them. The CDR3 is 13 residues long. Here the CDR3 reads CASSRGGGDTQYF. Here the CDR3 DNA reads TGTGCCAGCAGCCGAGGCGGGGGCGATACGCAGTATTTT.

The sample holds one count of this clone. This chain links TRBV7-9 with TRBJ1-4; D remains ambiguous. V lost 2 bases, J lost 7 bases, and 20 bases lay in between. Germline CDR1 reads SEHNR; CDR2 reads FQNEAQ (reference sequence). The CDR3 is made up of 17 amino acids. The CDR3 coding sequence is TGTGCCAGCAGCTTATGGGTGGGCAACCGGTTTGGTGAAAAACTGTTTTTT. Protein sequence: CASSLWVGNRFGEKLFF.

The V call is TRBV11-2, the J call TRBJ2-7; D may be TRBD2 (6 bases). Trimming took off 1 base at V and 2 bases at J, with 9 bases between the two ends. Germline loops: CDR1 SGHAT, CDR2 FQNNGV. The CDR3 length is 14 residues. CDR3 residues: CASSLGRGPYEQYF. The CDR3 bases are TGTGCCAGCAGCTTAGGGAGGGGCCCCTACGAGCAGTACTTC.

Points on this clone: The sample has other DNA sequences that encode this CDR3 too. The chain has TRBV6-1 and TRBJ2-7; a possible D gene is TRBD2 (5 bases). CDR3 size: 15 residues. Germline loops: CDR1 MNHNS, CDR2 SASEGT. Trimming pared 6 bases from V and 1 base from J, leaving 16 bases between. The chain's CDR3 is CASRGGEPPSYEQYF. In DNA form, the CDR3 reads TGTGCCAGCAGAGGAGGAGAACCCCCATCCTACGAGCAGTACTTC.

This clone was picked up one time. The chain joins TRBV7-9 to TRBJ2-2, with D perhaps matching TRBD2 (6 bases). This CDR3 is built from 15 residues. Trimming shortened V by 1 base and J by 7 bases, and 13 bases separated the two germline ends. Germline CDR1 is SEHNR and CDR2 is FQNEAQ (reference sequence). The DNA of the CDR3 is TGTGCCAGCAGCTTAGATTCGGGGGTCGTCGGGGAGCTGTTTTTT. Protein sequence: CASSLDSGVVGELFF. Variable domain in full (rest from reference TRBV7-9 and TRBJ2-2): DTGVSQNPRHKITKRGQNVTFRCDPISEHNRLYWYRQTLGQGPEFLTYFQNEAQLEKSRLLSDRFSAERPKGSFSTLEIQRTEQGDSAMYLCASSLDSGVVGELFFGEGSRLTVL.

The V and J genes are TRBV2 and TRBJ2-7; D may be TRBD2 (5 bases). V was trimmed by 5 bases and J by 2 bases, leaving 16 bases between them. The CDR3 covers 15 residues. In germline, CDR1 is SNHLY, CDR2 FYNNEI. CDR3 in amino acids: CASSPPGRITYEQYF. The CDR3 DNA reads as TGTGCCAGCAGTCCCCCGGGAAGGATAACCTACGAGCAGTACTTC.

The V and J genes are TRBV28 and TRBJ2-7; the match to TRBD1 covers 7 bases. From germline, CDR1 is MDHEN and CDR2 SYDVKM. This CDR3 is 14 amino acids long. Trimming removed 8 bases from V and 0 bases from J; junction bases left unmatched: 7. The CDR3 loop reads CASFTRGNSYEQYF. In DNA form, the CDR3 reads TGTGCCAGCTTTACCAGGGGGAACTCCTACGAGCAGTACTTC.

CDR3 amino acids: CASSSEEFSGANVLTF. The CDR3 DNA reads as TGTGCCAGCAGTTCGGAGGAGTTCTCTGGGGCCAACGTCCTGACTTTC. The chain recombines TRBV27 with TRBJ2-6, with a tentative D call TRBD2 (5 bases). Trimming cost V 4 bases and J 0 bases, with 10 bases left between them. Looked up from germline, CDR1 is MNHEY and CDR2 is SMNVEV (reference sequence). This CDR3 is built from 16 residues. Full variable domain (remainder filled in from reference TRBV27 and TRBJ2-6): EAQVTQNPRYLITVTGKKLTVTCSQNMNHEYMSWYRQDPGLGLRQIYYSMNVEVTDKGDVPEGYKVSRKEKRNFPLILESPSPNQTSLYFCASSSEEFSGANVLTFGAGSRLTVL.

The chain couples TRBV16 to TRBJ1-2; 7 bases are a match to TRBD1. V shed 0 bases and J 2 bases; nucleotides not matched to a gene: 9. CDR3 length: 17 amino acids. Germline CDR1 and CDR2: KGHSY and FQNENV. The CDR3 is CASSQSRTGFENYGYTF. The CDR3 bases are TGTGCCAGCAGCCAATCGAGGACAGGTTTCGAAAACTATGGCTACACCTTC.

The chain links TRBV14 to TRBJ1-1; D gene uncertain. Per germline, CDR1 SGHDN and CDR2 FVKESK. The CDR3 is made up of 14 amino acids. V was trimmed by 1 base and J by 5 bases, leaving 11 bases between them. In nucleotides, the CDR3 is TGTGCCAGCAGCCAAGCCAGCGTCGGGACTGAAGCTTTCTTT. It codes for CASSQASVGTEAFF.

This chain connects TRBV5-6 to TRBJ2-7, with 9 positions matching TRBD1. CDR1 is SGHDT, CDR2 YYEEEE, per germline. The ends lost 4 bases at V and 3 bases at J; junction bases unmatched: 8. The CDR3 is 15 residues long. The CDR3 reads CASSPWTGAGYEQYF. CDR3 nucleotide sequence: TGTGCCAGCAGCCCGTGGACAGGGGCGGGCTACGAGCAGTACTTC.

The chain joins TRBV9 to TRBJ1-5; 7 bases match TRBD1. Germline CDR1 reads SGDLS; CDR2 reads YYNGEE. With 0 bases clipped from V and 2 bases from J, the junction kept 2 bases outside the gene matches. The CDR3 contains 15 residues. The CDR3 loop is CASSVDGTGNQPQHF. CDR3 nucleotides: TGTGCCAGCAGCGTAGATGGGACAGGCAATCAGCCCCAGCATTTT.

V is TRBV6-1 and J is TRBJ2-7; D gene unclear. V was shortened by 4 bases and J by 0 bases, with 7 bases between the two germline ends. Germline V gives CDR1 MNHNS, CDR2 SASEGT. The CDR3 has 13 amino acids. CDR3 nucleotide sequence: TGTGCCAGCAGTGCGGCTAGCTCCTACGAGCAGTACTTC. The encoded protein is CASSAASSYEQYF.